Here is one T cell receptor (beta chain) with its context. What it binds is unknown. Compared with germline, one end of the junction differs, possibly owing to a read error. CDR1 is SGHNT and CDR2 is YYREEE in the germline V gene (reference sequence). The CDR3 runs 14 residues. The data were obtained in a study of tumor-infiltrating lymphocytes in primary liver carcinoma. Findings and caveats of the study: Tumor-blood pairs (like tumor-adjacent pairs) overlapped less than tumor region pairs did. It was in tumors, not blood, that the top-250-clone fraction was significantly higher (p = 0.039).

The authors made TCR beta cDNA from approximately 500 ng total RNA with a constant-region primer. Investigators got TCR beta libraries out of three nested multiplex PCR rounds, done with slightly modified ARM-PCR. Primers for the first two PCR rounds were TRBV1-TRBV30 forward primers and a C-beta reverse primer (about 9 cycles per round). Using its own MiXCR run on the multiplex PCR reads, TCRdb lists one record per CDR3 protein. The data show hundreds of thousands of distinct CDR3 sequences, about three fifths seen once. Germline DNA was also extracted, with blood RNA taken from unsorted whole blood.

The origin of this receptor is a woman aged 25 to 39 with primary liver carcinoma and hepatitis B virus infection. This rearrangement joins TRBV5-4 to TRBJ2-3; 8 bases match TRBD2. The sequenced sample consisted of peripheral blood. This CDR3 is CASSYRGGTDTQCF. For the CDR3, the DNA is TGTGCCAGCAGCTACCGGGGGGGAACAGATACGCAGTGTTTT.